This TCR beta chain came from a study of blood T cell repertoires in COVID-19. About the research overall: Some COVID-19 samples were acute and others convalescent; all came from the United States, Italy and Spain. Nucleic acid was either cDNA or gDNA, and it came from T cells, B-cell-depleted T cells, or PBMCs.

V was clipped by 0 bases and J by 8 bases; unmatched bases: 4. The CDR3 runs 15 residues. Per germline, CDR1 KGHSY and CDR2 FQNENV. Original analysis: Researchers report that nucleated cell counts were estimated from reference gene primer amplification. Libraries were prepared by immunoSEQ multiplex PCR; TCRdb keeps only in-frame clonotypes and omits some of them. That table furnishes V, J and clone size, whereas the DNA furnished D and trimming. The table records roughly 100,000 clones, about 76% of them present only once. This chain uses TRBV16 with TRBJ1-4, with 9 nucleotides matching TRBD1. This TCR derives from a woman of 80 years or more with acute or convalescent COVID-19. Sequenced sample: peripheral blood. In DNA form, the CDR3 reads TGTGCCAGCAGCCAATCGAGGGGGACAGGGGAAAAACTGTTTTTT. The encoded protein is CASSQSRGTGEKLFF.